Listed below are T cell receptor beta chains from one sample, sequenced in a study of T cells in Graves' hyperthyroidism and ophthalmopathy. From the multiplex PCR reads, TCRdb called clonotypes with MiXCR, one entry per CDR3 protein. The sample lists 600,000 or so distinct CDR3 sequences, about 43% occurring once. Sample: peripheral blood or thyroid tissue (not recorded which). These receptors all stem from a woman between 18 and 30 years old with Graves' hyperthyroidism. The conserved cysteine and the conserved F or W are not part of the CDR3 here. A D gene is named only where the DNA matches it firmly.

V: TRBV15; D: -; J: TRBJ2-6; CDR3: AASSQMPQAGANVLT
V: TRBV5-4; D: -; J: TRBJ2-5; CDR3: ASSPLGGLETQY
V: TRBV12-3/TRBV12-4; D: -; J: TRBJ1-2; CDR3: ASSLPPDTGNYGYT
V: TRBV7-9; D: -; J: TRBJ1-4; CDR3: ASSREKLF
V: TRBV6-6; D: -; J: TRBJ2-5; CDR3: ASSYLGYPQETQY
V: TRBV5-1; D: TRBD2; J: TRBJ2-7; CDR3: ASSKDGRRDEQY
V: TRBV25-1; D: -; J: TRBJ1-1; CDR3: ASSEGGGKVTEAF
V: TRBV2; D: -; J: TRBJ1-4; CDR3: ASSDADSSTNEKLF
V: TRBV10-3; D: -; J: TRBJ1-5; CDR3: AISERQRETQH
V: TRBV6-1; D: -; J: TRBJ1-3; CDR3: ASSLGRISSGNTIY
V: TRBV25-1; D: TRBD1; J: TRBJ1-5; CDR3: ASSGDREGQPQH
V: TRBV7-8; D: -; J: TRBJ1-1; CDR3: ASSLEVNTEAF
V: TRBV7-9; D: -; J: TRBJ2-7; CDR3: ASSPETVKIPYEQY
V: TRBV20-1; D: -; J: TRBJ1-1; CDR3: SARSDGTEAF
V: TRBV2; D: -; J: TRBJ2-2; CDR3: ATSDLKSSGSTGELF
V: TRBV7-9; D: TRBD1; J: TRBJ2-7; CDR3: ASRAGTGPYEQY
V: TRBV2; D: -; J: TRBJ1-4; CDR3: ASRGGPPEKLF
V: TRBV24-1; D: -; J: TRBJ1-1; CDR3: ATKSSLNTEAF
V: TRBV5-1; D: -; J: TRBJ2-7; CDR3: ASSHGRGLEQY
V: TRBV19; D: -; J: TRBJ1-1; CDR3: ASSMGGAHTEAF
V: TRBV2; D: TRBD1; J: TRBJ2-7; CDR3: ASSSGTGVNEQY
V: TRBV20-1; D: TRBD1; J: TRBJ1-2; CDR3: SAGQGRDYGYT
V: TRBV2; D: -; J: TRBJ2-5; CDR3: ASSYSWAVQETQY
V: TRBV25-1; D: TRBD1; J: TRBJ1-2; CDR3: ASKAGQGSGGYT
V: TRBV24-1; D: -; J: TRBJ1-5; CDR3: ATSRDDGTQH
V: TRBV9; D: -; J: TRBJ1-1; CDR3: ASSLAQWAPNTEAF
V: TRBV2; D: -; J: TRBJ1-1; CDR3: ASSGADTEAF
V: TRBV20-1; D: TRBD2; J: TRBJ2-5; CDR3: SARELAGRETQY
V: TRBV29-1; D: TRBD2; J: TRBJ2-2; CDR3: SVEGSLTAGTTGELF
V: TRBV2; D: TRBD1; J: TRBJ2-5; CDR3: ASTGQGEETQY
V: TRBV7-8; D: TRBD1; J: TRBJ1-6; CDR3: ASSWTGGGSPLH
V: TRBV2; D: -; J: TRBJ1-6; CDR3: ASSGPGGRGGTPLH
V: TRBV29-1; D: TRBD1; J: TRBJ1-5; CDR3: SARQGGLSSNQPQH
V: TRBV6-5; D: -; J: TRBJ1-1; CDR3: ASSYPEGTEAF
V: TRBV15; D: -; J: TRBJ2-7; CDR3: ATDYEQY
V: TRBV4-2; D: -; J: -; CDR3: ASSQDEGGTETQY
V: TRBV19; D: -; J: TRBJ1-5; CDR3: ASSQGGGGNQPQH
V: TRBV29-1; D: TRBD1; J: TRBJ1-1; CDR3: SVPTGGNTEAF
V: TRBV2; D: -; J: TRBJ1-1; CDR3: AIPDEVGNTEAF
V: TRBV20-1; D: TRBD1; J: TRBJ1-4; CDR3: SARGRGEKLF
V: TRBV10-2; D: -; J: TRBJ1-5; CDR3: ASSDDMGQGNQPQH
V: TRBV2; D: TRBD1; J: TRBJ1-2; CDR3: ASMGTADDYGYT
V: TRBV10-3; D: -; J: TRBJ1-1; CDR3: ASSPAGHLNTEAF
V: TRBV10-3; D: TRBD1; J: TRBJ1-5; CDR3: AISTGTGEDQPQH
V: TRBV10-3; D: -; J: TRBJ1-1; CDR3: ASSYQGAITEAF
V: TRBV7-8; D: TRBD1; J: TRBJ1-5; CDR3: ASSHDRGRNQPQH
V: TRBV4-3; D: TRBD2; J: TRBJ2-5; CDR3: ASSQDRGEETQY
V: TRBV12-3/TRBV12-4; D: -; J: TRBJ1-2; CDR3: ASSFGVRRGYT
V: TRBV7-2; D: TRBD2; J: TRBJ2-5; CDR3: ASSLDRSGARY
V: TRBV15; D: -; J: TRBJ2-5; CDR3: ATSRDRDLQETQY
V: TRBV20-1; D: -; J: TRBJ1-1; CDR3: SAREGVWGTEAF
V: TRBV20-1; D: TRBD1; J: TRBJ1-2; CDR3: SASQGASYGYT
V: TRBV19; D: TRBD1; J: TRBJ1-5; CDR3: ASSLTGENQPQH
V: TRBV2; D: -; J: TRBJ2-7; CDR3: TSSVAGVTYEQY
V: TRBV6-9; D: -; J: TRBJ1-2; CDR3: ASSFTRQLYGYT